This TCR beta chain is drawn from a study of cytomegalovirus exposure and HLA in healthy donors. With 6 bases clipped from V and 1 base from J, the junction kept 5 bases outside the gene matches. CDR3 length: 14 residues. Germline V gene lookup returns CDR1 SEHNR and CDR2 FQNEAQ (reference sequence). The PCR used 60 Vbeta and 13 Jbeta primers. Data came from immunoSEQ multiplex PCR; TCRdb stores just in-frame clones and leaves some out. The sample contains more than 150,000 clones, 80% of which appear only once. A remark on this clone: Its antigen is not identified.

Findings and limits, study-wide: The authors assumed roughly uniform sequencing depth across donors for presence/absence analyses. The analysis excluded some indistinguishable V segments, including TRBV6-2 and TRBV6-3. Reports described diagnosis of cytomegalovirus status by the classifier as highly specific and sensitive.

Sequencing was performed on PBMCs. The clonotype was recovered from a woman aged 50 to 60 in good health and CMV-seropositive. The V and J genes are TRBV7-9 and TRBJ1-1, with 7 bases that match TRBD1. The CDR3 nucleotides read TGTGCCAGCAGGACCGGACAGGAGAACACTGAAGCTTTCTTT. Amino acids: CASRTGQENTEAFF.